This T cell receptor beta chain was sequenced in a study of identical twins. TCRdb fed the 5' RACE reads into MiXCR, producing one record per CDR3 protein. Here the sample spans roughly 250,000 distinct CDR3 sequences, 7% being singletons. Germline CDR1 reads MNHEY; CDR2 reads SVGAGI. V gave up 1 base and J gave up 4 bases; unmatched junction bases: 10. The CDR3 is 17 amino acids. A further study also used this sample, focusing on yellow fever vaccine responses in identical twins.

The sequenced sample consisted of memory (CD45RO+) T cells sorted from blood. The chain has TRBV6-5 and TRBJ2-7, with 10 bases lining up with TRBD1. The receptor comes from a young woman in good health. The CDR3 reads CASSYLTTGQGIYEQYF. CDR3 nucleotides: TGTGCCAGCAGTTACTTAACGACGGGACAGGGGATTTACGAGCAGTACTTC.